The 25 T cell receptor beta chains below were found in one sample sequenced in a study of blood T cell repertoires in COVID-19. Only in-frame clones appear in the TCRdb table, and some are missing; sequencing was by immunoSEQ multiplex PCR. This table has roughly 220,000 clones, 80% to 90% appearing once. The sequencing input was peripheral blood. Every receptor here comes from a man between 25 and 39 years old with active or convalescent COVID-19.

V usage is TRBV10-2 and J usage is TRBJ2-2; 10 nucleotides agree with TRBD2. Germline CDR1 is WSHSY and CDR2 is SAAADI. This CDR3 spans 15 amino acids. V lost 6 bases and J lost 5; bases outside the gene matches: 6. The CDR3 spells CASRASGGLTGELFF. The CDR3, as DNA: TGCGCCAGCAGGGCTAGCGGGGGTCTGACCGGGGAGCTGTTTTTT.

The chain's CDR3 is CASSSTTTSSYNEQFF. The CDR3 bases are TGTGCCAGCAGCTCGACAACGACGAGCTCCTACAATGAGCAGTTCTTC. The gene calls are TRBV11-2 and TRBJ2-1; D is uncertain. Germline CDR1 reads SGHAT; CDR2 reads FQNNGV. Trimming removed 4 bases at V and 0 bases at J, with 13 bases between. The CDR3 sequence is 16 residues long. Filled out from reference TRBV11-2 and TRBJ2-1, the complete variable domain reads EAGVAQSPRYKIIEKRQSVAFWCNPISGHATLYWYQQILGQGPKLLIQFQNNGVVDDSQLPKDRFSAERLKGVDSTLKIQPAKLEDSAVYLCASSSTTTSSYNEQFFGPGTRLTVL.

The chain has TRBV6-5 and TRBJ1-1; weak D call: TRBD1 (5 bases). This CDR3 has 14 amino acids. The V end was cut by 7 bases, the J end by 0 bases, with 12 bases between. Germline loops: CDR1 MNHEY, CDR2 SVGAGI. The CDR3 spells CASKGDWVNTEAFF. CDR3 sequence (DNA): TGTGCCAGCAAAGGGGACTGGGTGAACACTGAAGCTTTCTTT.

CDR3 sequence reads: CASSFGTDTQYF. Written as DNA, the CDR3 is TGTGCCAGCAGCTTCGGGACAGATACGCAGTATTTT. The chain links TRBV11-2 to TRBJ2-3; D is unclear. From germline, CDR1 is SGHAT and CDR2 FQNNGV. This CDR3 region has 12 residues. Between the trimmed V and J ends, which lost 3 bases and 3 bases, there was a span of 4 bases.

This clone was observed a few times. V and J are TRBV14 and TRBJ2-2; D might be TRBD2 (5 bases). This CDR3 has 16 residues. V dropped 4 bases and J dropped 4 bases, with 16 bases sitting between them. Germline lookup yields CDR1 SGHDN and CDR2 FVKESK. The CDR3: CASSPVPWEFTGELFF. CDR3 bases: TGTGCCAGCAGCCCCGTTCCCTGGGAGTTCACCGGGGAGCTGTTTTTT. Filled out from reference TRBV14 and TRBJ2-2, the complete variable domain reads EAGVTQFPSHSVIEKGQTVTLRCDPISGHDNLYWYRRVMGKEIKFLLHFVKESKQDESGMPNNRFLAERTGGTYSTLKVQPAELEDSGVYFCASSPVPWEFTGELFFGEGSRLTVL.

J is TRBJ1-1 and V is TRBV2; D not resolved. The V gene lost 6 bases and the J gene lost 1 base, with 9 bases spanning the gap. The V gene's germline CDR1 is SNHLY and CDR2 FYNNEI. This CDR3 is 13 amino acids long. The chain's CDR3 is CASSGRQNTEAFF. CDR3 nucleotide sequence: TGTGCCAGCAGCGGCCGACAGAACACTGAAGCTTTCTTT.

V gene TRBV6-5 combines with J gene TRBJ2-3; 8 positions agree with TRBD1. CDR3 length: 16 residues. The V gene end was trimmed by 4 bases and the J gene end by 1 base; junction bases not matched to a gene: 7. CDR1 and CDR2 from the germline V gene are MNHEY and SVGAGI. The CDR3 nucleotides are TGTGCCAGCAGTTTCCGCCCGGGACAGGGCACAGATACGCAGTATTTT. Residues: CASSFRPGQGTDTQYF.

This sequence joins TRBV4-2 and TRBJ2-5; 13 bases line up with TRBD2. Germline-derived CDR1 and CDR2 are LGHNA and YNFKEQ. With 4 bases clipped from V and 5 bases from J, the junction kept 7 bases outside the gene matches. This CDR3 is built from 16 residues. CDR3 in DNA: TGTGCCAGCAGCCTACTAGCGGGAGGGCCTCAGGAGACCCAGTACTTC. This encodes CASSLLAGGPQETQYF.

This chain joins TRBV19 and TRBJ1-2, with D uncertain. From germline, CDR1 is LNHDA and CDR2 SQIVND (reference sequence). V gave up 5 bases and J gave up 4 bases, with 11 bases separating them. This CDR3 comprises 13 residues. The CDR3 coding sequence is TGTGCCAGTAGTGGGCTTTACGGCTATGGCTACACCTTC. It is translated as CASSGLYGYGYTF.

This sequence joins TRBV6-5 and TRBJ2-2, with D perhaps matching TRBD1 (5 bases). The germline gives CDR1 MNHEY, CDR2 SVGAGI. V lost 7 bases, J lost 5 bases, and 11 bases lay in between. This CDR3 spans 13 amino acids. The CDR3 loop reads CASISGRTGELFF. In DNA form, the CDR3 reads TGTGCCAGCATTTCAGGGCGGACCGGGGAGCTGTTTTTT.

The rearrangement links TRBV2 to TRBJ1-5; 7 nucleotides line up with TRBD1. The CDR3 length is 16 residues. V trimming: 3 bases; J trimming: 2 bases; junction bases outside the gene matches: 7. Germline lookup yields CDR1 SNHLY and CDR2 FYNNEI. This CDR3 reads CASSDLQGQGNQPQHF. The CDR3 region has the DNA TGTGCCAGCAGTGACTTACAGGGGCAAGGCAATCAGCCCCAGCATTTT.

V and J are TRBV7-9 and TRBJ1-6; D ambiguous. The CDR3 length is 15 residues. Trimming removed 5 bases from V and 3 bases from J, with 11 bases in between. CDR1 and CDR2 (germline): SEHNR, FQNEAQ (reference sequence). CDR3 in DNA: TGTGCCAGCAGCCCCAACGGAGTCTATAATTCACCCCTCCACTTT. Amino acids: CASSPNGVYNSPLHF.

This sequence joins TRBV6-5 and TRBJ1-1, with TRBD1 matching over 7 bases. The CDR3 consists of 15 residues. CDR1 MNHEY and CDR2 SVGAGI come from the germline V gene. V shed 6 bases and J 10 bases; nucleotides not matched to a gene: 17. The CDR3 DNA reads as TGTGCCAGCAGCAAGGGGGACAGATCTCAGGCACGAGCTTTCTTT. Amino acids: CASSKGDRSQARAFF.

The chain links TRBV7-9 to TRBJ2-3; TRBD2 matches 14 bases. V was clipped by 5 bases and J by 3 bases; unmatched bases: 4. CDR3 length: 16 residues. Germline loops: CDR1 SEHNR, CDR2 FQNEAQ (reference sequence). The CDR3 here is CASSLRTSGGTDTQYF. Here the CDR3 DNA reads TGTGCCAGCAGCCTCAGGACTAGCGGGGGGACAGATACGCAGTATTTT.

V is TRBV24-1 and J is TRBJ2-3; a possible D gene is TRBD1 (5 bases). Trimming cost V 5 bases and J 0 bases, with 20 bases left between them. Germline V gene lookup returns CDR1 KGHDR and CDR2 SFDVKD. CDR3 length: 18 residues. CDR3 residues: CATSAVGVGRTSTDTQYF. CDR3 bases: TGTGCCACCAGTGCCGTAGGGGTGGGTCGAACTAGCACAGATACGCAGTATTTT.

This clone has a single count. V and J are TRBV5-1 and TRBJ2-7, with D possibly being TRBD2 (5 bases). Trimming stripped 0 bases from V and 2 bases from J, with 21 bases between. Germline CDR1 reads SGHRS; CDR2 reads YFSETQ. This CDR3 has 18 amino acids. This CDR3 is CASSLASDDYSITYEQYF. In DNA form, the CDR3 reads TGCGCCAGCAGCTTGGCCTCCGACGACTACAGCATCACCTACGAGCAGTACTTC.

Points on this clone: Different DNA sequences within this sample yield the same CDR3. The chain has TRBV7-2 and TRBJ2-5; a possible D gene is TRBD2 (6 bases). CDR3 length: 13 residues. Trimming pared 3 bases from V and 5 bases from J, leaving 10 bases between. Germline values: CDR1 SGHTA, CDR2 FQGNSA. The CDR3 nucleotides are TGTGCCAGCAGCTTGACTAGTTTGGAGACCCAGTACTTC. Protein product: CASSLTSLETQYF.

The chain combines TRBV4-1 with TRBJ2-1; weak D call: TRBD2 (7 bases). Trimming took off 0 bases at V and 4 bases at J, with 16 bases between the two ends. The CDR3 runs 17 residues. In germline, CDR1 is MGHRA, CDR2 YSYEKL. CDR3 sequence reads: CASSQEGSGGRYNEQFF. CDR3 sequence (DNA): TGCGCCAGCAGCCAAGAGGGATCCGGGGGGCGGTACAATGAGCAGTTCTTC.

The chain couples TRBV18 to TRBJ1-1; 7 positions agree with TRBD1. The CDR3 is made up of 16 amino acids. V lost 6 bases to trimming and J lost 0 bases; unmatched junction nucleotides: 10. Germline loops: CDR1 KGHSH, CDR2 LQKENI. The CDR3 DNA is TGTGCCAGCTCCCCGGAAGGGACAGCCGTGAACACTGAAGCTTTCTTT. This sequence encodes CASSPEGTAVNTEAFF.

The CDR3 loop reads CASSLGGVGYQETQYF. The CDR3 bases are TGTGCCAGCAGCCTCGGGGGAGTAGGGTACCAAGAGACCCAGTACTTC. The rearrangement links TRBV27 to TRBJ2-5, with a possible D match to TRBD2 (6 bases). The CDR3 runs to 16 residues. CDR1 and CDR2 (germline): MNHEY, SMNVEV (reference sequence). Deletions cut 6 bases from V and 0 bases from J, with 17 bases between.

The chain joins TRBV19 to TRBJ1-6, with 7 bases aligning to TRBD1. Germline lookup yields CDR1 LNHDA and CDR2 SQIVND (reference sequence). With V trimmed by 6 bases and J by 4 bases, 6 bases remained unmatched. This CDR3 has 15 amino acids. Here the CDR3 DNA reads TGTGCCAGTAGCGGGACAGCTTCTTATAATTCACCCCTCCACTTT. It encodes CASSGTASYNSPLHF. The entire variable domain, with the rest obtained from reference TRBV19 and TRBJ1-6, is as follows: DGGITQSPKYLFRKEGQNVTLSCEQNLNHDAMYWYRQDPGQGLRLIYYSQIVNDFQKGDIAEGYSVSREKKESFPLTVTSAQKNPTAFYLCASSGTASYNSPLHFGNGTRLTVT.

The rearrangement joins TRBV18 to TRBJ2-1, with a weak D call TRBD2 (6 bases). Germline assignment: CDR1 KGHSH and CDR2 LQKENI. Trimming took off 0 bases at V and 7 bases at J, with 10 bases between the two ends. The CDR3 has 14 amino acids. The CDR3 reads CASSPPRGLNEQFF. The DNA of the CDR3 is TGTGCCAGCTCACCACCGCGGGGTTTGAATGAGCAGTTCTTC.

The V gene is TRBV19, the J gene TRBJ2-3; tentatively, D is TRBD2 (5 bases). Trimming took 4 bases from V and 4 from J, leaving 27 bases between them. The CDR3 is 19 residues long. Germline CDR1 reads LNHDA; CDR2 reads SQIVND (reference sequence). The CDR3 DNA reads TGTGCCAGTAGTACCCGACGGCAGGTCCTTCGGGGTCCCCCAGATACGCAGTATTTT. This codes for CASSTRRQVLRGPPDTQYF.

This clone was detected only once. The chain couples TRBV7-2 to TRBJ1-2; perhaps TRBD1 as D (5 bases). Trimming removed 5 bases at V and 4 bases at J, with 14 bases between. Germline V gene data show CDR1 as SGHTA and CDR2 as FQGNSA. The CDR3 has 14 residues. CDR3 in amino acids: CASSPTQGSYGYTF. The CDR3 bases are TGTGCCAGCAGCCCGACCCAGGGTTCCTATGGCTACACCTTC.

The chain links TRBV5-8 to TRBJ2-1, with 7 positions matching TRBD2. Germline V gene lookup returns CDR1 SGHTS and CDR2 YDEGEE. V was pared by 0 bases and J by 4 bases, with 1 base of the junction left unmatched. The CDR3 is made up of 14 amino acids. The CDR3 DNA sequence: TGTGCCAGCAGCTTGGGACTAGCTTACAATGAGCAGTTCTTC. It encodes CASSLGLAYNEQFF.